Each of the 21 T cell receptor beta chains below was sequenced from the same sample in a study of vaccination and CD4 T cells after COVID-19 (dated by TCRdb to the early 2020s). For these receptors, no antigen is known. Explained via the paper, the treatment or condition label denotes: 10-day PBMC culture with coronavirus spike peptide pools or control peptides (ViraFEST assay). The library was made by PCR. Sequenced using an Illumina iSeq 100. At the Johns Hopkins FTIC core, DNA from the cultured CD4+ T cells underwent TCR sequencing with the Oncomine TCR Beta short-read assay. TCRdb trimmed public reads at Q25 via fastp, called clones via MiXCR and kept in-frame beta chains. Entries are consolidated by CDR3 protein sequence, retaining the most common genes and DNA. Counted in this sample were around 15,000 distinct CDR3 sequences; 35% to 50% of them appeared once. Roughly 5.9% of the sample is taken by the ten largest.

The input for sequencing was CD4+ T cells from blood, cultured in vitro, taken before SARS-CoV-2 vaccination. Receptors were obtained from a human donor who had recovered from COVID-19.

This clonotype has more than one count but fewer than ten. CDR3 sequence (DNA): TGTGCCAGCAGCCAAGAAGGGTATTCGGGCCCTTTGGAGACCCAGTACTTC. The encoded protein is CASSQEGYSGPLETQYF. This sequence joins TRBV14 and TRBJ2-5; no clear D gene. Germline-derived CDR1 and CDR2 are SGHDN and FVKESK. This CDR3 comprises 17 residues. Trimming stripped 0 bases from V and 5 bases from J, with 19 bases between.

In DNA, the CDR3 is TGCGCCAGCAGCAACCGGGCCGAAGCTTTCTTT. Protein sequence: CASSNRAEAFF. The V and J genes are TRBV5-1 and TRBJ1-1; no definite D call. V shed 4 bases and J shed 8 bases, with 9 bases lying between them. CDR1 is SGHRS and CDR2 is YFSETQ in the germline V gene. The CDR3 length is 11 residues.

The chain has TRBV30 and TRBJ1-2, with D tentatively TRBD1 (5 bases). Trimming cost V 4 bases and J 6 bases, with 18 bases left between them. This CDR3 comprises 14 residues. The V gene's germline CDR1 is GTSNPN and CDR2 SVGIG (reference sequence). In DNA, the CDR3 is TGTGCCTGGATCCCAGACAGCAAGGGGAATGGCTACACCTTC. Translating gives CAWIPDSKGNGYTF.

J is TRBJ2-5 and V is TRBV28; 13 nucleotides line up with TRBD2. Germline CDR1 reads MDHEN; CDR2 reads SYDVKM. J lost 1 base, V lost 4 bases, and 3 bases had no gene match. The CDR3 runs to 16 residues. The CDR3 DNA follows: TGTGCCAGCAGTTGGGGACTAGCGGGGATCCAAGAGACCCAGTACTTC. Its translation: CASSWGLAGIQETQYF.

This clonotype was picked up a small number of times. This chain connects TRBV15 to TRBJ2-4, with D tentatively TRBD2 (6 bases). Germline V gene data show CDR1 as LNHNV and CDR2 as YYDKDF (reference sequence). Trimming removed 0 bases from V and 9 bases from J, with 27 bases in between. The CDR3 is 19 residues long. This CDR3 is CATSRDRGLRRELMGIQYF. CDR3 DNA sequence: TGTGCCACCAGCAGAGATCGGGGCCTGCGGCGGGAACTGATGGGCATTCAGTACTTC. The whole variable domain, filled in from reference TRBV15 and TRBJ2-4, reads DAMVIQNPRYQVTQFGKPVTLSCSQTLNHNVMYWYQQKSSQAPKLLFHYYDKDFNNEADTPDNFQSRRPNTSFCFLDIRSPGLGDTAMYLCATSRDRGLRRELMGIQYFGAGTRLSVL.

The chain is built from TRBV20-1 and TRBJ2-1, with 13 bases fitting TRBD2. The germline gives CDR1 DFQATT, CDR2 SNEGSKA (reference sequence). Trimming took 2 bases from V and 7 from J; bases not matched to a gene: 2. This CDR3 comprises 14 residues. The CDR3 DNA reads TGCAGTGCTAGAACTAGCGGGAGGGCGAATGAGCAGTTCTTC. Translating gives CSARTSGRANEQFF.

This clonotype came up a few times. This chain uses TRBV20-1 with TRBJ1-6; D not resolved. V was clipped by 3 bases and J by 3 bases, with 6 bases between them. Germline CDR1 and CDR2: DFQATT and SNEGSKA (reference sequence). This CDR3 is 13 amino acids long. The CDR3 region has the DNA TGCAGTGCTAGCGCAGGCTATAATTCACCCCTCCACTTT. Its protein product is CSASAGYNSPLHF.

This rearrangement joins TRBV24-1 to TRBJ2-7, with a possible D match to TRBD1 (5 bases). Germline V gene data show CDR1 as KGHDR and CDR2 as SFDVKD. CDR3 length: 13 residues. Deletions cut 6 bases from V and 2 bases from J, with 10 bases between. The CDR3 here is CATSPDRAYEQYF. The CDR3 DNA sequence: TGTGCCACCAGTCCCGACAGAGCCTACGAGCAGTACTTC.

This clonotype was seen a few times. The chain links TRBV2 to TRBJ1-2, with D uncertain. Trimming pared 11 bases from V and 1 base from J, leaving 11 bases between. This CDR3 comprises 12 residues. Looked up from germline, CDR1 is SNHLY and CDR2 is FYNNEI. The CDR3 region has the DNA TGTGCCGGCGGGTCCTATAACTATGGCTACACCTTC. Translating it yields CAGGSYNYGYTF.

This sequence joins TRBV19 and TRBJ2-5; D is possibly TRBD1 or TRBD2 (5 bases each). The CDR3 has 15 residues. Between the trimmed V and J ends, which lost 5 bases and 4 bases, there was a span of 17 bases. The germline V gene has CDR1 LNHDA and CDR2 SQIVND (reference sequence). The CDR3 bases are TGTGCCAGTAGTCCTTCCCTGGGTGGGGGAGAGACCCAGTACTTC. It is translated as CASSPSLGGGETQYF.

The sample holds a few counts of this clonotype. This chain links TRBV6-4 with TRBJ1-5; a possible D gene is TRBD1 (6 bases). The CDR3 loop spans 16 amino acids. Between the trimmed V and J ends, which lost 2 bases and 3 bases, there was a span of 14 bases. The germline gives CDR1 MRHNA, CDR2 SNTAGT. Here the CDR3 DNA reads TGTGCCAGCAGTGACCGCGGGGGCTTTAACAATCAGCCCCAGCATTTT. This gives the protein CASSDRGGFNNQPQHF.

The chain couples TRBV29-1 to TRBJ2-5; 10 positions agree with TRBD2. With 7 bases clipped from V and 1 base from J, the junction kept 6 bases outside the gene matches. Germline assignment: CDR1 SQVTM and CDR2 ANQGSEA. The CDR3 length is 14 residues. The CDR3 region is CSAPASGSQETQYF. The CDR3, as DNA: TGCAGCGCGCCGGCTAGCGGGAGCCAAGAGACCCAGTACTTC.

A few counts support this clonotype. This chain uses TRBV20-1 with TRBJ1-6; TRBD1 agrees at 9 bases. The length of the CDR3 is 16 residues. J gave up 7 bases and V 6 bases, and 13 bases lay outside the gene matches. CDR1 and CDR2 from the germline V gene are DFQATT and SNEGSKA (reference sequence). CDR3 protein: CSAREGQGWSNSPLHF. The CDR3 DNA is TGCAGTGCGCGGGAGGGACAGGGATGGTCAAATTCACCCCTCCACTTT.

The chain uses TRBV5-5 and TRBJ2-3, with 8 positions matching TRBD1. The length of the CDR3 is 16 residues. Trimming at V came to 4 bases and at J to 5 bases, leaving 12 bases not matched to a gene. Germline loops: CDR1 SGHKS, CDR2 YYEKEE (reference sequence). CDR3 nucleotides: TGTGCCAGCAGCCGAACCGGGACAGGTGCACGAGATACGCAGTATTTT. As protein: CASSRTGTGARDTQYF.

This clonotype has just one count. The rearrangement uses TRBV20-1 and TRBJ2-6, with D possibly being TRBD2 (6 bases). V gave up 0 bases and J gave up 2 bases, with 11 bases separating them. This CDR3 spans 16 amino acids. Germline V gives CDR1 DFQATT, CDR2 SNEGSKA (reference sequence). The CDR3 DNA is TGCAGTGCTAGAGAGGATTGGGGGGCTGGGGCCAACGTCCTGACTTTC. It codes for CSAREDWGAGANVLTF.

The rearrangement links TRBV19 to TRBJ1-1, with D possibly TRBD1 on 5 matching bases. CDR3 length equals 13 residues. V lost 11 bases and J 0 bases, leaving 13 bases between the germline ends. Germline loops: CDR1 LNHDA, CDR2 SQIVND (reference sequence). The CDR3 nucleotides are TGTGCCTCCCGACGGGGGTTGAACACTGAAGCTTTCTTT. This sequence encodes CASRRGLNTEAFF. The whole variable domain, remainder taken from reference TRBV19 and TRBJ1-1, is DGGITQSPKYLFRKEGQNVTLSCEQNLNHDAMYWYRQDPGQGLRLIYYSQIVNDFQKGDIAEGYSVSREKKESFPLTVTSAQKNPTAFYLCASRRGLNTEAFFGQGTRLTVV.

The CDR3 loop is CASSSWTGGYPEAFF. In DNA form, the CDR3 reads TGTGCCAGCAGCTCCTGGACAGGAGGGTACCCTGAAGCTTTCTTT. J is TRBJ1-1 and V is TRBV7-9; 7 bases are a match to TRBD1. The CDR3 is 15 amino acids. In germline, CDR1 is SEHNR, CDR2 FQNEAQ (reference sequence). Unmatched junction bases numbered 11, after V lost 4 bases and J lost 6 bases.

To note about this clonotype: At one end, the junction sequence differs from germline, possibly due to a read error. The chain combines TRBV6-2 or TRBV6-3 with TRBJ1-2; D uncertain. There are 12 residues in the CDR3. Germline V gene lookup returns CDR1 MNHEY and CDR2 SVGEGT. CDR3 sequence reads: CASSPRPYGYTF. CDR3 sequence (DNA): TGTGCCAGCAGTCCTAGGCCCTATGGCTACACCTTT.

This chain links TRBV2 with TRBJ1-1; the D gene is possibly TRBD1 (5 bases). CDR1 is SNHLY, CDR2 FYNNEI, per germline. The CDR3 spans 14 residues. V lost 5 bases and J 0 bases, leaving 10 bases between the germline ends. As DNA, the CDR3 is TGTGCCAGCAGTTACGTCAGGGTGAACACTGAAGCTTTCTTT. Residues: CASSYVRVNTEAFF.

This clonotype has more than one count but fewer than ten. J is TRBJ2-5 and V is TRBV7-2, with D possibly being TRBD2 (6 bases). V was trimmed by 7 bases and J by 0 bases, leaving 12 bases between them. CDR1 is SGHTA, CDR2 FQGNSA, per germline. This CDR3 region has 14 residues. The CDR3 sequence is CASTDWGDQETQYF. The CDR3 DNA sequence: TGTGCCAGCACCGATTGGGGGGACCAAGAGACCCAGTACTTC.

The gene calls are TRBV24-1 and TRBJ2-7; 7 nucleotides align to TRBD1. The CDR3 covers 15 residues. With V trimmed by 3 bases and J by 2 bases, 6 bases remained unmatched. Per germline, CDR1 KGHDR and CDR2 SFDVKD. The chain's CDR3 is CATSDAGTATYEQYF. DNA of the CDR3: TGTGCCACCAGTGATGCCGGGACAGCAACCTACGAGCAGTACTTC.